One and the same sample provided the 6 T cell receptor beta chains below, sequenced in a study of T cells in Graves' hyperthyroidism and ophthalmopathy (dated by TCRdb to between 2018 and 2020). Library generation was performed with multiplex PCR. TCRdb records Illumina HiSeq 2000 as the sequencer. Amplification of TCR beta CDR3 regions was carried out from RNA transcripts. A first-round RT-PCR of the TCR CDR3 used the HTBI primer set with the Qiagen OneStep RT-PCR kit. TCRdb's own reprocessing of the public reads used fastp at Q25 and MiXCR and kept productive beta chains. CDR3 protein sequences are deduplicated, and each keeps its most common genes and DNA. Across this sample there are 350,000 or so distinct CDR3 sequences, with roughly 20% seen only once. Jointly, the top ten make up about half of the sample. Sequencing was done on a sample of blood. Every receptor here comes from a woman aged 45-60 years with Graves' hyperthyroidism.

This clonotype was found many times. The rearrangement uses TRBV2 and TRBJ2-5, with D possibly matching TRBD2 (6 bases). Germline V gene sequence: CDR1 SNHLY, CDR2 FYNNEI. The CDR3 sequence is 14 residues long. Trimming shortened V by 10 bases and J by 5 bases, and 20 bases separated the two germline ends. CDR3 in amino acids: CATEAGRVVETQYF. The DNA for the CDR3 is TGTGCCACCGAAGCGGGCAGGGTGGTGGAGACCCAGTACTTC. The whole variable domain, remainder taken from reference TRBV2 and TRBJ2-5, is EPEVTQTPSHQVTQMGQEVILRCVPISNHLYFYWYRQILGQKVEFLVSFYNNEISEKSEIFDDQFSVERPDGSNFTLKIRSTKLEDSAMYFCATEAGRVVETQYFGPGTRLLVL.

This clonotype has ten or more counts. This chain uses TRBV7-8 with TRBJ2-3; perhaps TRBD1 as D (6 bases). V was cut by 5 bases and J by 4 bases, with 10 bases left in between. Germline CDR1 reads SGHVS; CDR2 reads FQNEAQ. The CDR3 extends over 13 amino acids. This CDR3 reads CASSTQGPDTQYF. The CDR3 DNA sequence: TGTGCCAGCAGCACCCAGGGGCCAGATACGCAGTATTTT. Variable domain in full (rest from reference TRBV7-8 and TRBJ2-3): GAGVSQSPRYKVAKRGQDVALRCDPISGHVSLFWYQQALGQGPEFLTYFQNEAQLDKSGLPSDRFFAERPEGSVSTLKIQRTQQEDSAVYLCASSTQGPDTQYFGPGTRLTVL.

Here the CDR3 reads CASLQGNTEAFF. DNA of the CDR3: TGTGCCAGCTTACAGGGGAACACTGAAGCTTTCTTT. The V call is TRBV28, the J call TRBJ1-1; TRBD1 is a possible D gene (6 bases). Trimming cost V 8 bases and J 1 base, with 8 bases left between them. Germline V gives CDR1 MDHEN, CDR2 SYDVKM. This CDR3 is built from 12 residues.

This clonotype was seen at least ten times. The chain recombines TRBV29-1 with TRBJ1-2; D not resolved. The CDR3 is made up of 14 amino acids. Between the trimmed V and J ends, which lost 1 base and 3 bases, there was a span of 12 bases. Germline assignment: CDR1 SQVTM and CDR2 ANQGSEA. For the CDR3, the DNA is TGCAGCGTTGAAGGGCTGCGCGGGGACTATGGCTACACCTTC. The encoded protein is CSVEGLRGDYGYTF.

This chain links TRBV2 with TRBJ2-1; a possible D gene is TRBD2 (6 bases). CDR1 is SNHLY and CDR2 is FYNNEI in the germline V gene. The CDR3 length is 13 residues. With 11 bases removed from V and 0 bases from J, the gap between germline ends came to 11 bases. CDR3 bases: TGTGCCGGTCTAGCGAGCTCCTACAATGAGCAGTTCTTC. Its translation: CAGLASSYNEQFF.

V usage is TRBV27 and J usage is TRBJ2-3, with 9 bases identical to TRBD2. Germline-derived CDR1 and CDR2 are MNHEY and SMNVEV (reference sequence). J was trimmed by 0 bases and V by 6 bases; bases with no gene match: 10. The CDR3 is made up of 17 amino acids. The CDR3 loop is CASRSYIAGDSTDTQYF. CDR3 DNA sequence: TGTGCCAGCAGGAGTTACATAGCGGGGGACAGCACAGATACGCAGTATTTT.